Below, 19 T cell receptor beta chains from the same sample are listed, as sequenced in a study of blood T cell repertoires in COVID-19. Produced via immunoSEQ multiplex PCR; TCRdb's table is partial and in-frame only. The repertoire includes roughly 330,000 clones, approximately 88% of them detected once, and approximately 9.3% sits in the top ten. Sequencing was carried out using peripheral blood. The source of these receptors is a man between 25 and 39 years old with COVID-19, enrolled during active disease.

This sequence joins TRBV7-9 and TRBJ2-1, with 8 bases that match TRBD2. The CDR3 has 15 amino acids. The J segment lost 9 bases and the V segment lost 2 bases, leaving 9 bases of the junction unmatched. Germline CDR1 and CDR2: SEHNR and FQNEAQ (reference sequence). The DNA for the CDR3 is TGTGCCAGCAGCTTAACGTCGGGAGGGCCTGGTGAGCAGTTCTTC. It translates to CASSLTSGGPGEQFF.

As concerns this clone: At the DNA level, this CDR3 is encoded by other sequences in the same sample as well. The rearrangement links TRBV18 to TRBJ2-2; maybe TRBD1 (5 bases). CDR3 length: 16 amino acids. Per germline, CDR1 KGHSH and CDR2 LQKENI. Deletions cut 1 base from V and 0 bases from J, with 9 bases between. The CDR3 protein is CASSPRQSANTGELFF. CDR3 sequence (DNA): TGTGCCAGCTCACCACGACAGAGCGCGAACACCGGGGAGCTGTTTTTT.

The rearrangement uses TRBV18 and TRBJ1-1; D is unresolved. Trimming took 1 base from V and 3 from J, leaving 6 bases between them. This CDR3 has 13 residues. Germline V gene data show CDR1 as KGHSH and CDR2 as LQKENI. CDR3 loop: CASSPRSDTEAFF. DNA of the CDR3: TGTGCCAGCTCACCACGATCAGACACTGAAGCTTTCTTT.

The chain recombines TRBV4-2 with TRBJ2-1, with 9 nucleotides matching TRBD2. There are 16 residues in the CDR3. Germline CDR1 reads LGHNA; CDR2 reads YNFKEQ. J was trimmed by 7 bases and V by 0 bases; bases with no gene match: 7. CDR3 nucleotide sequence: TGTGCCAGCAGCCAAGAGCTAGCGGGAATTTGGAATGAGCAGTTCTTC. It is translated as CASSQELAGIWNEQFF.

The chain combines TRBV5-1 with TRBJ2-3; 10 bases align to TRBD2. V gave up 4 bases and J gave up 1 base; unmatched junction bases: 9. CDR3 length: 17 amino acids. The germline gives CDR1 SGHRS, CDR2 YFSETQ. CDR3 sequence: CASSQGDTSGGTDTQYF. The CDR3, as DNA: TGCGCCAGCAGCCAGGGCGATACTAGCGGGGGCACAGATACGCAGTATTTT. Together with reference TRBV5-1 and TRBJ2-3, the CDR3 gives the full variable domain: KAGVTQTPRYLIKTRGQQVTLSCSPISGHRSVSWYQQTPGQGLQFLFEYFSETQRNKGNFPGRFSGRQFSNSRSEMNVSTLELGDSALYLCASSQGDTSGGTDTQYFGPGTRLTVL.

The chain is built from TRBV5-1 and TRBJ2-7, with 13 bases that match TRBD2. With V trimmed by 4 bases and J by 6 bases, 4 bases remained unmatched. CDR1 and CDR2 (germline): SGHRS, YFSETQ. There are 14 residues in the CDR3. The DNA of the CDR3 is TGCGCCAGCAGCCCGGGACTAGCGGGAAGCGAGCAGTACTTC. Amino acid sequence: CASSPGLAGSEQYF.

V is TRBV5-6 and J is TRBJ2-5, with D possibly matching TRBD1 (5 bases). Germline CDR1 is SGHDT and CDR2 is YYEEEE. V lost 6 bases to trimming and J lost 5 bases, with 23 bases between them. This CDR3 comprises 16 residues. The CDR3 region is CASTLVRGSQKETQYF. The CDR3 DNA follows: TGTGCCAGCACTCTCGTAAGGGGCTCCCAGAAGGAGACCCAGTACTTC. The complete variable domain, with remaining parts taken from reference TRBV5-6 and TRBJ2-5, reads DAGVTQSPTHLIKTRGQQVTLRCSPKSGHDTVSWYQQALGQGPQFIFQYYEEEERQRGNFPDRFSGHQFPNYSSELNVNALLLGDSALYLCASTLVRGSQKETQYFGPGTRLLVL.

The gene calls are TRBV5-4 and TRBJ2-3; TRBD2 aligns across 9 bases. The CDR3 loop spans 16 amino acids. Trimming cost V 10 bases and J 3 bases; bases outside gene matches: 15. Germline loops: CDR1 SGHNT, CDR2 YYREEE (reference sequence). The CDR3, as DNA: TGTGCCTCCCGAACCGCCGCTAGCGGGAATACAGATACGCAGTATTTT. It is translated as CASRTAASGNTDTQYF.

This chain uses TRBV27 with TRBJ2-7, with D possibly being TRBD1 (5 bases). V was cut by 3 bases and J by 3 bases, with 12 bases left in between. Looked up from germline, CDR1 is MNHEY and CDR2 is SMNVEV (reference sequence). This CDR3 has 14 amino acids. This CDR3 reads CASSFGAALYEQYF. The CDR3 DNA is TGTGCCAGCAGTTTTGGGGCCGCACTCTACGAGCAGTACTTC.

The rearrangement links TRBV30 to TRBJ1-4; D possibly corresponds to TRBD1 (5 bases). The germline CDR1 and CDR2 sequences are GTSNPN and SVGIG (reference sequence). V dropped 1 base and J dropped 2 bases, with 11 bases sitting between them. This CDR3 spans 15 amino acids. The CDR3 region is CAWSAPQGTNEKLFF. CDR3 nucleotides: TGTGCCTGGAGTGCTCCGCAGGGTACTAATGAAAAACTGTTTTTT.

The genes are TRBV3-1 (or the pseudogene TRBV3-2) and TRBJ2-7; no firm D call. Per germline, CDR1 LGHDT and CDR2 YNNKEL (reference sequence). CDR3 size: 12 residues. V was cut by 1 base and J by 7 bases, with 8 bases left in between. The chain's CDR3 is CASSQASREQYF. CDR3 DNA sequence: TGTGCCAGCAGCCAAGCATCGAGGGAGCAGTACTTC.

The CDR3 nucleotides are TGTGCCAGCAGCTTCGGGAGACAAGAGACCCAGTACTTC. Its translation is CASSFGRQETQYF. The chain is built from TRBV7-6 and TRBJ2-5; TRBD2 is a possible D gene (6 bases). The CDR3 length is 13 residues. CDR1 and CDR2 (germline): SGHVS, FNYEAQ. Trimming took off 3 bases at V and 2 bases at J, with 7 bases between the two ends.

This chain links TRBV29-1 with TRBJ1-2; D is unresolved. CDR3 size: 12 residues. With 4 bases removed from V and 4 bases from J, the gap between germline ends came to 10 bases. Per germline, CDR1 SQVTM and CDR2 ANQGSEA. CDR3 amino acids: CSVVGAVYGYTF. The CDR3 region has the DNA TGCAGCGTTGTAGGAGCGGTCTATGGCTACACCTTC. The full variable domain, in which reference TRBV29-1 and TRBJ1-2 provide the parts outside the CDR3, is SAVISQKPSRDICQRGTSLTIQCQVDSQVTMMFWYRQQPGQSLTLIATANQGSEATYESGFVIDKFPISRPNLTFSTLTVSNMSPEDSSIYLCSVVGAVYGYTFGSGTRLTVV.

This clone has more than one count but fewer than ten. This sequence joins TRBV4-3 and TRBJ1-6; 9 bases are a match to TRBD1. This CDR3 is 14 amino acids long. Losses at the gene ends were 5 bases for V and 7 bases for J; bases not matched to a gene: 3. Germline CDR1 is LGHNA and CDR2 is YSLEER. The CDR3 DNA reads TGCGCCAGCAGCTTAGGGACAGGGAATTCACCCCTCCACTTT. Protein sequence: CASSLGTGNSPLHF.

The V and J genes are TRBV27 and TRBJ2-7; 8 positions match TRBD1. Germline-derived CDR1 and CDR2 are MNHEY and SMNVEV (reference sequence). The CDR3 length is 14 residues. Trimming removed 4 bases from V and 2 bases from J; junction bases left unmatched: 4. The CDR3 here is CASSSQDRAYEQYF. The CDR3 nucleotides are TGTGCCAGCAGTTCCCAGGACAGGGCCTACGAGCAGTACTTC.

The rearrangement joins TRBV15 to TRBJ2-6; D is undetermined. V lost 0 bases and J lost 2, with 8 bases in between. Germline loops: CDR1 LNHNV, CDR2 YYDKDF (reference sequence). The CDR3 loop spans 16 amino acids. The CDR3 protein is CATSRDRVPGANVLTF. CDR3 coding DNA: TGTGCCACCAGCAGAGATCGAGTACCTGGGGCCAACGTCCTGACTTTC.

Here the CDR3 DNA reads TGTGCCAGCAGTTTATTAGCCGGGAACACTGAAGCTTTCTTT. It translates to CASSLLAGNTEAFF. The V gene is TRBV27, the J gene TRBJ1-1; D unresolved. Per the germline V gene, CDR1 is MNHEY and CDR2 is SMNVEV (reference sequence). Trimming pared 1 base from V and 1 base from J, leaving 7 bases between. CDR3 length: 14 amino acids.

The V gene is TRBV3-1 (or the pseudogene TRBV3-2), the J gene TRBJ1-2, with 9 bases matching TRBD1. The germline V gene has CDR1 LGHDT and CDR2 YNNKEL (reference sequence). This CDR3 is 20 amino acids long. Germline trimming cut 0 bases from V and 4 bases from J; bases unmatched to any gene: 18. The CDR3 loop reads CASSQEVVDFGQGMFYGYTF. CDR3 DNA sequence: TGTGCCAGCAGCCAAGAGGTGGTAGATTTTGGACAGGGGATGTTCTATGGCTACACCTTC.

The rearrangement joins TRBV9 to TRBJ2-1, with 7 positions matching TRBD2. J lost 0 bases, V lost 7 bases, and 7 bases had no gene match. There are 15 residues in the CDR3. Germline lookup yields CDR1 SGDLS and CDR2 YYNGEE. CDR3 loop: CASGSGESSYNEQFF. The CDR3 coding sequence is TGTGCCAGCGGGAGCGGGGAAAGCTCCTACAATGAGCAGTTCTTC.